This TCR beta chain was sequenced during a study of immune cell composition in non-small cell lung cancer. Findings and caveats of the study: Overall clonality, unlike maximal tumour-associated clone frequency, did not predict TIL reactivity. It was not proven that tumour-reactive clones equal dominant tumour-associated clones. Clones >0.5% enriched in tumour were rarer in adenocarcinoma (around 33%) than squamous (approximately 80%).

The CDR3 totals 16 residues. CDR1 SEHNR and CDR2 FQNEAQ come from the germline V gene (reference sequence). The V end lost 1 base, the J end lost 2 bases, and 14 bases lay between the germline ends. Normal lung was taken at the farthest possible site, at least 3 cm from tumour. Genomic DNA came from frozen unsorted single-cell suspensions. The method was immunoSEQ multiplex PCR; TCRdb's version includes in-frame clones alone and lacks a portion of them. Of some 7,000 clones in the sample, approximately 85% were seen once. With regard to this clone: The antigen is unknown.

The sequencing sample was made of non-adjacent lung tissue. This chain uses TRBV7-9 with TRBJ1-2, with TRBD1 as a possible D gene (6 bases). The receptor's source is a human donor with non-small cell lung cancer. The CDR3 bases are TGTGCCAGCAGCTTAGGGGCCGGGGGGCACAACTATGGCTACACCTTC. This encodes CASSLGAGGHNYGYTF.